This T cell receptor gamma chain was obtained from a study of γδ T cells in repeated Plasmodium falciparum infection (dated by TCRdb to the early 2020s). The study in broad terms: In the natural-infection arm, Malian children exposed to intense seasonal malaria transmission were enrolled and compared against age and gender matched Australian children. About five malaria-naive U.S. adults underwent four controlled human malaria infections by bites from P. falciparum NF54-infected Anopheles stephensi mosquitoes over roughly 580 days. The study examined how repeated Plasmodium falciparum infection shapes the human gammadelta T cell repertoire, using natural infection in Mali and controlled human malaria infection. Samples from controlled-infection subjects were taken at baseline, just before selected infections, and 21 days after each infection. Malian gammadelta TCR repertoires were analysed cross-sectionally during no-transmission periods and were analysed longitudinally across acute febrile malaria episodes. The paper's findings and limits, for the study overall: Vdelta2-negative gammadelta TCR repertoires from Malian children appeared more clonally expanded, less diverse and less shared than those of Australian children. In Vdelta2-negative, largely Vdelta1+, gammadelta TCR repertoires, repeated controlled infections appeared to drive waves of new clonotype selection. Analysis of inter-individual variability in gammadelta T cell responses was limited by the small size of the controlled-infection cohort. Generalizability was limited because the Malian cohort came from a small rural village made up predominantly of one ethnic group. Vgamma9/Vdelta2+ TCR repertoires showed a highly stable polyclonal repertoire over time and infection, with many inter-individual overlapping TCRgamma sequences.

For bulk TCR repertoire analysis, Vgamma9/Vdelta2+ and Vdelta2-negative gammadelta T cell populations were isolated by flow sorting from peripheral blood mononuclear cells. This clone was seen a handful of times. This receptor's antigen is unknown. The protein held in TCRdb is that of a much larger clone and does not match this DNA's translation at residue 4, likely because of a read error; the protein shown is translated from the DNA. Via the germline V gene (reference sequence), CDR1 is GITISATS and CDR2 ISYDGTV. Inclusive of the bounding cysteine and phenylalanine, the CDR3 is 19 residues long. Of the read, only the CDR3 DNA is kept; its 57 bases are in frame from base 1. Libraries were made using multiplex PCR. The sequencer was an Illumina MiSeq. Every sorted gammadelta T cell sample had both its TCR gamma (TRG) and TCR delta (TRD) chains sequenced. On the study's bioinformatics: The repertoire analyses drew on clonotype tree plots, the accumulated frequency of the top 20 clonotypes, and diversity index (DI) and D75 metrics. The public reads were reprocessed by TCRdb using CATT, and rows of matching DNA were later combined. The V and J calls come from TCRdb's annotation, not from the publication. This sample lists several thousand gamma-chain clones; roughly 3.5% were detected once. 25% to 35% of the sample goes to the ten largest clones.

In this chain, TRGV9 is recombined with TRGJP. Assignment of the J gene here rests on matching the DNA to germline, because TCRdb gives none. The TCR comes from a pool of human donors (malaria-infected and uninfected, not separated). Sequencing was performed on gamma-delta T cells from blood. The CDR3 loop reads CALREVHPTQELGKKIKVF. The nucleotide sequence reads TGTGCCTTGCGGGAGGTGCACCCGACTCAAGAGTTGGGCAAAAAAATCAAGGTATTT.